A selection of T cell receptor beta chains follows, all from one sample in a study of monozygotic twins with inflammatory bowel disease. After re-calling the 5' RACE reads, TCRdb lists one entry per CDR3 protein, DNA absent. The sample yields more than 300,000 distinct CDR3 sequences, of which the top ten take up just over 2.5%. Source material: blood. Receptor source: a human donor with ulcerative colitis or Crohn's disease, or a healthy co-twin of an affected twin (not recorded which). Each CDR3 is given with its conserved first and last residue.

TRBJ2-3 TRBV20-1 CSAREFGTDTQYF
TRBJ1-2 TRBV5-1 CASSLEALGFGYTF
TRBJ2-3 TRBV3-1 CASSQEGTLAGRDTQYF
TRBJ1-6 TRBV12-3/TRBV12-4 CASSLIGGSNSPLHF
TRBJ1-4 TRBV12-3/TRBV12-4 CASSPPLGRELFF
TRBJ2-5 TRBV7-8 CASFAGGLTETQYF
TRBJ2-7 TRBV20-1 CSASPRRSGAQEQYF
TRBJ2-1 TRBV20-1 CSGTSGGAGYNEQFF
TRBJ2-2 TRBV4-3 CASSQQTGFVPGELFF
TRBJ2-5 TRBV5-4 CASSLGGVTNQETQYF
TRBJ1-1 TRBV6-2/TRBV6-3 CASSPLPRTEAFF
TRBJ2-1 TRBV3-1 CASSQARQGTRNEQFF
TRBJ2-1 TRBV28 CASSGQLYNEQFF
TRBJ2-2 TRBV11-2 CASSQTSGGRPNTGELFF
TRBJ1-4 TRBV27 CASSWGENEKLFF
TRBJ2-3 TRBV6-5 CASSYHQRTYASTDTQYF
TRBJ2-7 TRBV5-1 CASTNPSSYEQYF
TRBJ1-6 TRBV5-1 CASSPGQGAEAGSPLHF
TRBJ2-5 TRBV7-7 CASSFAGKETQYF
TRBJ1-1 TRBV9 CASSVAEIPTGGLNTEAFF
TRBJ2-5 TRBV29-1 CSVEEGLTLGETQYF
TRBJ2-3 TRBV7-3 CASSSSDSGGTDTQYF
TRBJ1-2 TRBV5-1 CASSGGVTQGNYGYTF
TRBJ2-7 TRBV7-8 CASSLVAALSPNYEQYF
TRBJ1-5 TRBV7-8 CASSFGVVQPQHF
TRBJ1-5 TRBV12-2 CASRLAGEQGVCPQPQHF
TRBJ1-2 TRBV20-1 CSARGGYDYGYTF
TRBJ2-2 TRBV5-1 CASSLAKGQGNTGELFF
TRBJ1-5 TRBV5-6 CASSPIRTGKVDDNQPQHF
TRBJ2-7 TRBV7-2 CASSLGVTGSSYEQYF
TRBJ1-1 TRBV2 CASNQGGEAFF
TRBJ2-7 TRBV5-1 CASRAGLAASYEQYF
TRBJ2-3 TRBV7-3 CASSAYVASTDTQYF
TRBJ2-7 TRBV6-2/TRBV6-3 CASSYRPTSHSEQYF
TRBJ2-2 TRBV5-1 CASSLDSRVYTGELFF
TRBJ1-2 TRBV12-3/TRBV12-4 CASISVGGSNYGYTF
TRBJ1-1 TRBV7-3 CASSLMETVDTEAFF
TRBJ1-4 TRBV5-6 CASSETATNEKLFF
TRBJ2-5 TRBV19 CASSIGTRAYQETQYF
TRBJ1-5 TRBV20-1 CSAGAREGNQPQHF
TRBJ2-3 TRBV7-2 CASSLALSTDTQYF
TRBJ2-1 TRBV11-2 CASSLGTSGGAHYNEQFF
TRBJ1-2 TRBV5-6 CASSFRQTLNYGYTF